This record covers a single T cell receptor beta chain. From germline, CDR1 is SQVTM and CDR2 ANQGSEA. This CDR3 has 14 residues. With V trimmed by 4 bases and J by 8 bases, 6 bases remained unmatched. This record comes from a study of blood T cell repertoires in COVID-19. The assay was immunoSEQ multiplex PCR, and TCRdb's table has in-frame clones only and misses some. This table has 200,000 to 300,000 clones, 70% to 90% appearing once. The Seattle patients, enrolled during active infection, were followed longitudinally. This sequence was found in a woman aged 55-70 years with COVID-19, enrolled during active disease. Sample: peripheral blood. The V gene is TRBV29-1, the J gene TRBJ2-1, with TRBD2 matching over 12 bases. The CDR3 sequence: CSVALAGGGDEQFF. The CDR3 DNA reads as TGCAGCGTTGCACTAGCGGGAGGAGGGGATGAGCAGTTCTTC.